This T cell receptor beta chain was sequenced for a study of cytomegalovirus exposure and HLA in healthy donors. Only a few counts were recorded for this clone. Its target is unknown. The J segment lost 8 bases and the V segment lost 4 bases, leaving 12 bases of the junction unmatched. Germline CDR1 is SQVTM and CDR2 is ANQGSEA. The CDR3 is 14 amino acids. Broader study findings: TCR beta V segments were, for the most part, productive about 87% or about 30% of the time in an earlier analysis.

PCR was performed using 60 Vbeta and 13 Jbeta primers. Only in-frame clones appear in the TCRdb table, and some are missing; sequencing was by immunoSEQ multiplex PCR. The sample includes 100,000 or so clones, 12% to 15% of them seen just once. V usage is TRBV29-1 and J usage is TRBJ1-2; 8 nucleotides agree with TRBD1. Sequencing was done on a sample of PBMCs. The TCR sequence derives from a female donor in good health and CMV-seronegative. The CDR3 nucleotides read TGCAGCGTTGTAAAGCTCCGAGGACAGGGCGGCTACACCTTC. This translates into CSVVKLRGQGGYTF.